What follows is one TCR beta chain and its context. This clonotype occurred many times. Its antigen is unknown. Per-base qualities were not stored, and no clone one base away is much larger. Preparation of the library involved 5' RACE. The sample was run on a NextSeq 500. In the TCR library protocol, unique molecular identifiers were attached to individual cDNA molecules to correct for PCR bias and sequencing error. Sequencing covered both TCR alpha and beta chains, and within each sample the abundances of alpha and beta sequences were tightly co-correlated. In the authors' own workflow: V gene, J gene and CDR3 annotation of TCR sequences was performed with Decombinator V4. TCRs were defined as expanded if a significant change between any two time points was detected under a Poisson model with p below 0.0001. TCR abundances were normalised to the total number of TCRs sequenced per sample and expressed as counts per million. MAIT TCRs were defined by TRAV1-2 paired with TRAJ12, TRAJ20 or TRAJ33, and iNKT TCRs by TRAV10 paired with TRAJ18. VDJdb, accessed on 1 November 2021, was searched for TCRs annotated for CMV, EBV and SARS-CoV-2, and TCRs annotated for more than one antigen were excluded. The raw public reads went through TCRdb reprocessing: fastp at Q25, MiXCR clone calling, in-frame beta chains kept. Entries are consolidated by CDR3 protein sequence, retaining the most common genes and DNA. TCRdb, not the authors, supplied the V and J calls. For this sample there are about 64,000 distinct CDR3 sequences; approximately 11% appear just once. The top ten constitute less than 3% of the sample.

CDR1 and CDR2 are read off the germline V gene (reference sequence) as SEHNR and FQNEAQ. V ends up 3 bases short and J 2 bases short, with an unmatched junction base count of 11. The CDR3 holds 17 amino acids from the cysteine to the phenylalanine. Only CDR3 DNA remains: 51 bases, in frame from the first base. The sample belongs to a study of early T cells in non-severe SARS-CoV-2 infection (dated by TCRdb to about 2021). General notes on the study: TCR sequencing used bulk RNA from unsorted whole blood, so alpha and beta chains could not be paired. Points the paper makes about the study in general: VDJdb matching was skewed toward anti-spike CD8 responses, so virus-specific expansions were likely underestimated and private and CD4 specificities were missed.

A case-control design nested within a healthcare worker cohort in London, UK, was used, with weekly nasopharyngeal swab PCR tests and blood sampling performed. Healthcare workers were recruited during the week of the UK lockdown, between 23 and 31 March 2020, and followed weekly for up to roughly 15 weeks. The clonotype comes from an adult who was a healthcare worker with PCR-confirmed SARS-CoV-2 infection or an uninfected control (not recorded which). This specimen consisted of whole blood, obtained at baseline. This sequence uses TRBV7-9 and TRBJ2-7, and 9 junction bases match TRBD2. The sequence in DNA is TGTGCCAGCAGCTTGGCCCCGCGGGGGGGGCGAGCCTACGAGCAGTACTTC. Protein translation: CASSLAPRGGRAYEQYF.